The subject of this entry is one TCR beta chain. This sample was taken from a study of cytomegalovirus exposure and HLA in healthy donors. PCR amplification relied on 60 Vbeta primers (plus 13 Jbeta primers). TCRdb keeps only in-frame clones here, not all; method: immunoSEQ multiplex PCR. The sample holds 60,000 to 75,000 clones, less than 80% seen once. The specimen was PBMCs. The clonotype was recovered from a woman aged 45-65 years in good health and CMV-seronegative.

CDR3 sequence (DNA): TGTGCCAGCAGCTTTTCCCCGCGTGATGACGAGCAGTACTTC. It is translated as CASSFSPRDDEQYF. The chain has TRBV7-2 and TRBJ2-7; no reliable D call. Trimming left V 3 bases short and J 5 bases short, with 14 bases between. CDR1 SGHTA and CDR2 FQGNSA come from the germline V gene. The CDR3 length is 14 residues.